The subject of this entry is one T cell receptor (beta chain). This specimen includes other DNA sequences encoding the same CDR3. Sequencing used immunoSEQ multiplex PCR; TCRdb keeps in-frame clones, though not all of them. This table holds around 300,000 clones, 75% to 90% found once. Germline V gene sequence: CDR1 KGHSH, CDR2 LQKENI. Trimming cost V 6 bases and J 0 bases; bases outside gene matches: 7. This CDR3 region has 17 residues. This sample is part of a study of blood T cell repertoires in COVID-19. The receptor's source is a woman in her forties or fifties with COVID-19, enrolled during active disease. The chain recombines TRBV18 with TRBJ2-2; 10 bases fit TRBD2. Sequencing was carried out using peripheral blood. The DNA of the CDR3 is TGTGCCAGCTCGCCTAGGACTAGCGGTTCGAACACCGGGGAGCTGTTTTTT. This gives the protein CASSPRTSGSNTGELFF.